The 25 T cell receptor beta chains below were found in one sample sequenced in a study of T cells in Graves' hyperthyroidism and ophthalmopathy. Amplified TCR beta CDR3 regions came from RNA transcripts. HTBI primers were the set used in a first-round RT-PCR of the TCR CDR3. TCRdb fed the multiplex PCR reads into MiXCR, producing one record per CDR3 protein. The data show hundreds of thousands of distinct CDR3 sequences, about 15% seen once. Sequenced: blood. Source of these receptors: a woman aged 18-29 years with Graves' hyperthyroidism.

This clonotype was detected ten times or more. This chain connects TRBV6-5 to TRBJ2-2; 8 bases are a match to TRBD2. Unmatched junction bases numbered 4, after V lost 2 bases and J lost 5 bases. The V gene's germline CDR1 is MNHEY and CDR2 SVGAGI. This CDR3 is built from 15 residues. This CDR3 reads CASSYASGSTGELFF. The CDR3 bases are TGTGCCAGCAGTTACGCCAGCGGGAGTACCGGGGAGCTGTTTTTT.

The CDR3 nucleotides are TGTGCCAGCAGCGGGTACCTCCAATGGACCCAGTACTTC. Protein product: CASSGYLQWTQYF. The chain is built from TRBV6-2 or TRBV6-3 and TRBJ2-5; D is undetermined. Germline CDR1 reads MNHEY; CDR2 reads SVGEGT. The CDR3 loop spans 13 amino acids. Trimming pared 6 bases from V and 7 bases from J, leaving 15 bases between.

This clonotype occurred many times. The V gene is TRBV7-9, the J gene TRBJ1-2; D is possibly TRBD1 (6 bases). Per germline, CDR1 SEHNR and CDR2 FQNEAQ (reference sequence). The CDR3 loop spans 16 amino acids. Trimming took 8 bases from V and 3 from J, leaving 22 bases between them. CDR3 bases: TGTGCCAGCGCATCCGACTATCCGGGGGGGCACTATGGCTACACCTTC. This encodes CASASDYPGGHYGYTF. Full variable domain (outside the CDR3, taken from reference TRBV7-9 and TRBJ1-2): DTGVSQNPRHKITKRGQNVTFRCDPISEHNRLYWYRQTLGQGPEFLTYFQNEAQLEKSRLLSDRFSAERPKGSFSTLEIQRTEQGDSAMYLCASASDYPGGHYGYTFGSGTRLTVV.

This clonotype was counted at least ten times. The chain uses TRBV7-2 and TRBJ2-5, with TRBD2 matching over 14 bases. This CDR3 comprises 16 residues. CDR1 is SGHTA and CDR2 is FQGNSA in the germline V gene. V dropped 4 bases and J dropped 2; count of bases not matched to a gene: 3. Here the CDR3 DNA reads TGTGCCAGCAGCTCAGGGACTAGCGGGAGACAAGAGACCCAGTACTTC. Its protein product is CASSSGTSGRQETQYF.

The sample holds many counts of this clonotype. This rearrangement joins TRBV20-1 to TRBJ1-5, with D hard to call. Per the germline V gene, CDR1 is DFQATT and CDR2 is SNEGSKA (reference sequence). The CDR3 loop spans 13 amino acids. V was trimmed by 5 bases and J by 0 bases, leaving 8 bases between them. This CDR3 reads CSAHDTSNQPQHF. CDR3 DNA: TGCAGTGCTCACGATACTAGCAATCAGCCCCAGCATTTT.

This clonotype has only a few counts. The V call is TRBV13, the J call TRBJ1-1; D gene unclear. CDR1 and CDR2 (germline): PRHDT, FYEKMQ (reference sequence). With 6 bases removed from V and 8 bases from J, the gap between germline ends came to 13 bases. The CDR3 length is 12 residues. The CDR3 nucleotides read TGTGCCAGCAGGTTAAGACCCTTCGAAGCTTTCTTT. This encodes CASRLRPFEAFF.

The table lists this clonotype with a few counts. The rearrangement links TRBV7-9 to TRBJ2-1; D is tentatively TRBD1 or TRBD2 (5 bases each). The CDR3 totals 14 residues. Trimming took off 3 bases at V and 6 bases at J, with 12 bases between the two ends. Germline assignment: CDR1 SEHNR and CDR2 FQNEAQ (reference sequence). CDR3: CASSFHGTLNEQFF. The CDR3 coding sequence is TGTGCCAGCAGCTTTCACGGGACGCTCAATGAGCAGTTCTTC. Together with reference TRBV7-9 and TRBJ2-1, the CDR3 gives the full variable domain: DTGVSQNPRHKITKRGQNVTFRCDPISEHNRLYWYRQTLGQGPEFLTYFQNEAQLEKSRLLSDRFSAERPKGSFSTLEIQRTEQGDSAMYLCASSFHGTLNEQFFGPGTRLTVL.

This clonotype was observed many times. The chain combines TRBV7-9 with TRBJ2-1; 8 bases line up with TRBD2. This CDR3 comprises 16 residues. Germline V lookup: CDR1 SEHNR, CDR2 FQNEAQ (reference sequence). The trim removed 5 bases at V and 2 bases at J, leaving 8 bases unmatched. In DNA form, the CDR3 reads TGTGCCAGCAGCCCGCTACTAGCGGATCCCTACAATGAGCAGTTCTTC. Protein: CASSPLLADPYNEQFF.

This clonotype appeared many times. The chain links TRBV27 to TRBJ2-5; D might be TRBD2 (5 bases). Trimming shortened V by 5 bases and J by 2 bases, and 15 bases separated the two germline ends. The CDR3 runs 15 residues. The germline CDR1 and CDR2 sequences are MNHEY and SMNVEV (reference sequence). DNA for the CDR3: TGTGCCAGCAGTCTCGCGCGAGGGATACAAGAGACCCAGTACTTC. This codes for CASSLARGIQETQYF.

The table lists this clonotype with a few counts. CDR3 loop: CASSSPGTFQDEQFF. CDR3 DNA: TGTGCCAGCAGTTCCCCGGGAACGTTTCAGGATGAGCAGTTCTTC. The genes are TRBV28 and TRBJ2-1; TRBD2 might be the D (5 bases). From germline, CDR1 is MDHEN and CDR2 SYDVKM. V was trimmed by 4 bases and J by 8 bases, leaving 18 bases between them. This CDR3 is built from 15 residues.

There are many counts of this clonotype. Here the CDR3 reads CAIRTGTGNEQFF. CDR3 DNA: TGTGCCATCCGCACGGGAACGGGCAATGAGCAGTTCTTC. The chain recombines TRBV10-3 with TRBJ2-1; D is possibly TRBD2 (5 bases). The V end lost 8 bases, the J end lost 6 bases, and 14 bases lay between the germline ends. The CDR3 contains 13 residues. Per germline, CDR1 ENHRY and CDR2 SYGVKD.

This clonotype occurred a few times. This sequence joins TRBV6-1 and TRBJ2-5, with D perhaps TRBD2 (6 bases). Germline lookup yields CDR1 MNHNS and CDR2 SASEGT. CDR3 length: 13 residues. Trimming pared 7 bases from V and 1 base from J, leaving 10 bases between. CDR3: CASTGGGQETQYF. The CDR3 DNA follows: TGTGCCAGCACCGGGGGAGGCCAAGAGACCCAGTACTTC.

This clonotype appeared many times. V usage is TRBV20-1 and J usage is TRBJ2-1, with TRBD2 matching 11 bases. Germline V gene data show CDR1 as DFQATT and CDR2 as SNEGSKA (reference sequence). CDR3 length equals 14 residues. V dropped 5 bases and J dropped 7; count of bases not matched to a gene: 7. The DNA for the CDR3 is TGCAGTGCTGATACTAGCGGGAGTCGAAATGAGCAGTTCTTC. Protein product: CSADTSGSRNEQFF.

This clonotype was picked up a small number of times. The chain links TRBV6-2 or TRBV6-3 to TRBJ2-7; tentative D call: TRBD2 (5 bases). CDR3 size: 15 residues. V was clipped by 2 bases and J by 0 bases, with 11 bases between them. In germline, CDR1 is MNHEY, CDR2 SVGEGT. CDR3 region: CASSYPSGSSYEQYF. The CDR3 bases are TGTGCCAGCAGTTACCCGAGCGGCTCCTCCTACGAGCAGTACTTC.

Remarks on this clonotype: A much bigger clone sits one base away, suggesting this may be a read error. The chain employs TRBV30 and TRBJ2-7, with D possibly being TRBD1 or TRBD2 (6 bases each). Per the germline V gene, CDR1 is GTSNPN and CDR2 is SVGIG (reference sequence). V lost 2 bases to trimming and J lost 7 bases, with 18 bases between them. The CDR3 extends over 14 amino acids. The CDR3 DNA is TGTGCCTGGAGTTCAGTACGGGGGCCGTTTGAGCAGTACTTC. This codes for CAWSSVRGPFEQYF.

The table lists this clonotype with many counts. The V gene is TRBV20-1, the J gene TRBJ1-1; D gene unclear. CDR1 and CDR2 from the germline V gene are DFQATT and SNEGSKA (reference sequence). The CDR3 length is 13 residues. The V gene lost 4 bases and the J gene lost 0 bases, with 9 bases spanning the gap. CDR3 bases: TGCAGTGCTATCTCGGGGTTGAACACTGAAGCTTTCTTT. Amino acids: CSAISGLNTEAFF.

The rearrangement links TRBV10-1 to TRBJ2-7; 9 bases are shared with TRBD2. CDR1 is WNHNN and CDR2 is SYGVQD in the germline V gene (reference sequence). The CDR3 has 16 residues. The V segment lost 2 bases and the J segment 5 bases; nucleotides outside the gene matches: 10. CDR3 in amino acids: CASSERPGLAGHEQYF. CDR3 DNA: TGCGCCAGCAGTGAGAGACCGGGACTAGCAGGACACGAGCAGTACTTC.

This clonotype was seen many times. The J gene is TRBJ2-2, the V gene TRBV20-1, with D perhaps matching TRBD2 (6 bases). Between the trimmed V and J ends, which lost 5 bases and 5 bases, there was a span of 24 bases. The CDR3 has 17 amino acids. Germline CDR1 is DFQATT and CDR2 is SNEGSKA (reference sequence). The CDR3 loop is CSADLTPGMGGTGELFF. CDR3 DNA: TGCAGTGCTGACCTGACTCCGGGGATGGGGGGAACCGGGGAGCTGTTTTTT.

This clonotype was observed a handful of times. The chain recombines TRBV4-1 with TRBJ2-5; 7 bases map to TRBD1. Germline trimming cut 1 base from V and 5 bases from J; bases unmatched to any gene: 10. The length of the CDR3 is 16 residues. Germline V gene sequence: CDR1 MGHRA, CDR2 YSYEKL. The CDR3: CASSQGTGSFGETQYF. The CDR3 nucleotides read TGCGCCAGCAGCCAAGGGACAGGCTCCTTCGGGGAGACCCAGTACTTC.

This clonotype showed up many times. V usage is TRBV9 and J usage is TRBJ2-2; tentatively, D is TRBD1 (6 bases). The CDR3 runs 15 residues. V was pared by 2 bases and J by 1 base, with 9 bases between. Germline-derived CDR1 and CDR2 are SGDLS and YYNGEE. The DNA for the CDR3 is TGTGCCAGCAGCGTTAGGGGACAGAACACCGGGGAGCTGTTTTTT. It translates to CASSVRGQNTGELFF.

This chain joins TRBV4-2 and TRBJ2-7, with a weak D call TRBD2 (5 bases). Germline CDR1 LGHNA, CDR2 YNFKEQ. CDR3 length: 17 amino acids. The V end was cut by 4 bases, the J end by 6 bases, with 25 bases between. The CDR3 region has the DNA TGTGCCAGCAGCCCCGGGGTCGGAAGCTCCCGGTCGGCCGAGCAGTACTTC. This encodes CASSPGVGSSRSAEQYF.

This clonotype came up many times. The V gene is TRBV12-3 or TRBV12-4, the J gene TRBJ2-2, with D unresolved. This CDR3 is 13 amino acids long. Trimming removed 6 bases at V and 6 bases at J, with 11 bases between. CDR3 nucleotide sequence: TGTGCCAGCAGCCAAGGTGCCGCCGGGGAGCTGTTTTTT. Translated: CASSQGAAGELFF.

In this sample, this clonotype turned up many times. This chain joins TRBV7-6 and TRBJ2-7; 8 bases map to TRBD1. CDR1 and CDR2 (germline): SGHVS, FNYEAQ. The CDR3 has 15 residues. Losses at the gene ends were 0 bases for V and 6 bases for J; bases not matched to a gene: 7. CDR3 in DNA: TGTGCCAGCAGCTTAGCAGGCACAGGGGGTTCCGAGCAGTACTTC. This sequence encodes CASSLAGTGGSEQYF. Based on the CDR3 plus reference TRBV7-6 and TRBJ2-7, the full variable domain is GAGVSQSPRYKVTKRGQDVALRCDPISGHVSLYWYRQALGQGPEFLTYFNYEAQQDKSGLPNDRFSAERPEGSISTLTIQRTEQRDSAMYRCASSLAGTGGSEQYFGPGTRLTVT.

This clonotype was seen at least ten times. The chain couples TRBV28 to TRBJ1-5; 7 bases fit TRBD1. The length of the CDR3 is 15 residues. Germline V gives CDR1 MDHEN, CDR2 SYDVKM. V lost 3 bases and J lost 2; bases outside the gene matches: 4. This chain's CDR3 is CASSLEGAGNQPQHF. As DNA, the CDR3 is TGTGCCAGCAGTTTGGAGGGGGCCGGCAATCAGCCCCAGCATTTT.

This rearrangement joins TRBV4-3 to TRBJ1-2; D is uncertain. The CDR3 spans 16 residues. Trimming removed 0 bases from V and 4 bases from J, with 15 bases in between. Germline loops: CDR1 LGHNA, CDR2 YSLEER. CDR3 loop: CASSQDYRSTFYGYTF. The DNA for the CDR3 is TGCGCCAGCAGCCAAGACTACCGGAGCACTTTCTATGGCTACACCTTC.